What follows describes a single TCR beta chain. There is no known antigen for this receptor. No qualities accompany the bases; no much larger clone lies one base away. Another Seattle source contributed samples from volunteer blood donors who had recovered from COVID-19. Whole blood was collected in K2EDTA tubes by collaborating institutions according to the institutions' own protocols. For TCRbeta analysis, collaborators shipped samples in one of three forms: frozen whole blood, isolated PBMCs, or DNA extracted from either of those sample types. The entry originates in a study of blood T cell repertoires in COVID-19 (TCRdb year 2020). At the level of the whole study: Samples covering the acute and convalescent phases of COVID-19 were provided by collaborators in the United States, Italy and Spain. The prospective study material was composed of cDNA or gDNA derived from T cells, B-cell-depleted T cells, or PBMCs. Deeply sampled blood TCRbeta repertoires from subjects exposed to, actively infected with, or recovered from COVID-19 were included in the dataset. The repertoires were released in a freely available public database meant as a resource for research on the immune response to SARS-CoV-2. Samples were obtained from the ongoing ImmuneRACE study (first 160 participants) and from about 1,300 subjects provided by 6 global collaborators. Nearly every sample came with metadata listing a de-identified subject ID, COVID-19 status, age in years and sex. HLA class I and class II types, where available, came from metadata supplied by the sample provider rather than from assay-based typing. On the study overall, not on this receptor specifically: The amount of clinical and demographic metadata varied by source and participant and was provided uncurated.

TCRbeta CDR3 regions were amplified from genomic DNA by means of the immunoSEQ Assay, a bias-controlled multiplex PCR. The original pipeline was this. The number of nucleated cells in each sample was estimated from the amplification of reference gene primers within the assay. To quantify the absolute abundance of each unique TCRbeta CDR3 rearrangement, sequence reads were collapsed and filtered. Productive Simpson clonality was computed per sample as the square root of Simpson's diversity index over productive rearrangements. TCRdb stores this immuneACCESS table with in-frame sequences only. Part of the clones is absent; in the studies checked, under half of the shortfall reflects unresolved V genes, and no reason is known for the rest. D and trimming were read from the DNA, whereas the V and J calls and clone size are those reported in that table. The sample table records 200,000 to 250,000 clones; 70% to 90% of these occur just once. The ten largest clones take up about 12% of the sample.

Based on the germline V gene, the CDR1 and CDR2 sequences are SGHDT and YYEEEE. Reading from cysteine to phenylalanine, the CDR3 counts 14 amino acids. Only the CDR3 part of the read is kept: 42 bases, read in frame from the first base. Unmatched junction bases come to 9, with V trimmed by 5 bases and J by 5 bases. The chain is encoded by TRBV5-6 joined to TRBJ2-7; TRBD2 lines up with 8 middle nucleotides. The sequencing sample was made of peripheral blood. The sequence was collected from a woman aged 18-29 years who had recovered from COVID-19. Here is the DNA: TGTGCCAGCAGTTCCGGGACTAGTCTGGACGAGCAGTACTTC. It encodes CASSSGTSLDEQYF.